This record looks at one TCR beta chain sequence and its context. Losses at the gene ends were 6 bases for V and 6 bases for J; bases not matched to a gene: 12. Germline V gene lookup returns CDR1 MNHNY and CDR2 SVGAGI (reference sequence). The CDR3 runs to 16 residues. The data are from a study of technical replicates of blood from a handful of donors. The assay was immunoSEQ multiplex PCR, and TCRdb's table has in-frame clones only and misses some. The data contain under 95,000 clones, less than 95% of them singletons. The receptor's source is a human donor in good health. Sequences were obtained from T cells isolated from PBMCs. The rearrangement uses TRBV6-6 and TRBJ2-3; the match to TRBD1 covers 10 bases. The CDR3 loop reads CASSFRPTGGRDTQYF. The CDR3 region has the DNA TGTGCCAGCAGCTTCCGCCCGACAGGGGGCAGGGATACGCAGTATTTT.